One and the same sample provided the 19 T cell receptor beta chains below, sequenced in a study of blood T cell repertoires in COVID-19 (TCRdb year 2020). Libraries were made using the immunoSEQ multiplex PCR assay. Here the immuneACCESS table is served through TCRdb, limited to in-frame sequences with V and J called. Missing clones are a known gap in these copies; in checked studies unresolved V genes cover under half, and the rest lacks a known reason. Within this sample are tens of thousands of clones, with roughly 89% of them counted one time only. The biggest ten clones account for around 5.1% of the sample. The specimen was peripheral blood. Receptors originate from a man aged 60 to 75 with active COVID-19.

The chain employs TRBV9 and TRBJ2-3; 8 nucleotides line up with TRBD1. CDR3 length: 16 residues. Germline V gene sequence: CDR1 SGDLS, CDR2 YYNGEE. The junction had 9 bases not matched to a gene; V was cut back by 0 bases and J by 6 bases. The CDR3 DNA reads TGTGCCAGCAGCGTAGTAACAGGGGGAGGCGCGGATACGCAGTATTTT. Translation: CASSVVTGGGADTQYF.

The V gene is TRBV7-8, the J gene TRBJ2-3; D gene uncertain. The CDR3 runs 12 residues. Trimming took off 5 bases at V and 2 bases at J, with 5 bases between the two ends. Germline CDR1 SGHVS, CDR2 FQNEAQ. The DNA for the CDR3 is TGTGCCAGCAGCCTCTACACAGATACGCAGTATTTT. It yields the protein CASSLYTDTQYF.

The chain recombines TRBV4-2 with TRBJ2-2; TRBD2 agrees at 9 bases. The CDR3 loop spans 16 amino acids. The germline gives CDR1 LGHNA, CDR2 YNFKEQ. The J segment lost 7 bases and the V segment lost 5 bases, leaving 11 bases of the junction unmatched. The CDR3 DNA follows: TGTGCCAGCAGCTCAGTGGTAGCGGGAGTTATCGGGGAGCTGTTTTTT. It yields the protein CASSSVVAGVIGELFF.

The chain combines TRBV19 with TRBJ1-3; 7 positions match TRBD1. J was trimmed by 0 bases and V by 2 bases; bases with no gene match: 10. The CDR3 loop spans 18 amino acids. CDR1 and CDR2 (germline): LNHDA, SQIVND (reference sequence). CDR3 coding DNA: TGTGCCAGTAGTATATTCTCCGACAGGGTGAGCTCTGGAAACACCATATATTTT. Protein sequence: CASSIFSDRVSSGNTIYF.

V gene TRBV2 combines with J gene TRBJ2-7; 7 nucleotides match TRBD2. Trimming removed 5 bases from V and 3 bases from J; junction bases left unmatched: 13. Looked up from germline, CDR1 is SNHLY and CDR2 is FYNNEI. The CDR3 consists of 16 residues. The CDR3 DNA follows: TGTGCCAGCAGTCCCGGTTCAACGGGGGGACTCTACGAGCAGTACTTC. Translated: CASSPGSTGGLYEQYF.

This chain links TRBV5-4 with TRBJ1-1, with 7 bases identical to TRBD1. CDR1 is SGHNT and CDR2 is YYREEE in the germline V gene (reference sequence). J gave up 1 base and V 3 bases, and 3 bases lay outside the gene matches. This CDR3 spans 14 amino acids. The CDR3 spells CASSSGTANTEAFF. Written as DNA, the CDR3 is TGTGCCAGCAGCTCCGGGACAGCGAACACTGAAGCTTTCTTT.

V and J are TRBV7-3 and TRBJ1-1; D gene uncertain. Trimming removed 3 bases from V and 4 bases from J, with 9 bases in between. This CDR3 contains 13 residues. Germline CDR1 and CDR2: SGHTA and FQGTGA. Here the CDR3 reads CASSLGSGTEAFF. Here the CDR3 DNA reads TGTGCCAGCAGCTTGGGGAGCGGCACTGAAGCTTTCTTT. The whole variable domain, remainder taken from reference TRBV7-3 and TRBJ1-1, is GAGVSQTPSNKVTEKGKYVELRCDPISGHTALYWYRQSLGQGPEFLIYFQGTGAADDSGLPNDRFFAVRPEGSVSTLKIQRTERGDSAVYLCASSLGSGTEAFFGQGTRLTVV.

This clone was observed a single time. V and J are TRBV6-6 and TRBJ1-1; D unresolved. This CDR3 contains 14 residues. The V end was cut by 0 bases, the J end by 1 base, with 6 bases between. In germline, CDR1 is MNHNY, CDR2 SVGAGI (reference sequence). In DNA, the CDR3 is TGTGCCAGCAGTTACTCCGCAGGGAACACTGAAGCTTTCTTT. Amino acid sequence: CASSYSAGNTEAFF.

The chain recombines TRBV4-3 with TRBJ2-7; 12 nucleotides line up with TRBD2. The junction had 1 base not matched to a gene; V was cut back by 4 bases and J by 6 bases. The CDR3 covers 13 residues. Germline V CDR1 and CDR2: LGHNA, YSLEER. CDR3 coding DNA: TGCGCCAGCAGCCCTAGCGGGAGGGTCGAGCAGTACTTC. Translated: CASSPSGRVEQYF.

The chain links TRBV18 to TRBJ2-2, with TRBD2 matching over 7 bases. Germline V gene data show CDR1 as KGHSH and CDR2 as LQKENI. V dropped 3 bases and J dropped 2; count of bases not matched to a gene: 9. The CDR3 consists of 17 residues. CDR3 loop: CASSPGLRLANTGELFF. CDR3 in DNA: TGTGCCAGCTCACCCGGCCTCCGACTAGCTAACACCGGGGAGCTGTTTTTT.

For this clone: One end of the junction varies from germline; a read error may be responsible. The chain carries TRBV7-3 and TRBJ2-1; TRBD2 matches at 8 bases. CDR1 is SGHTA and CDR2 is FQGTGA in the germline V gene. The CDR3 runs to 17 residues. CDR3 in DNA: TGTGCCAGCAGCCCTACCGGGAGCGGGAGTTCCTACAATGAGCAATTCTTC. Its translation is CASSPTGSGSSYNEQFF. Complete variable domain (other parts from reference TRBV7-3 and TRBJ2-1): GAGVSQTPSNKVTEKGKYVELRCDPISGHTALYWYRQSLGQGPEFLIYFQGTGAADDSGLPNDRFFAVRPEGSVSTLKIQRTERGDSAVYLCASSPTGSGSSYNEQFFGPGTRLTVL.

The chain recombines TRBV7-2 with TRBJ2-3; D not resolved. Germline CDR1 and CDR2: SGHTA and FQGNSA. The CDR3 runs 13 residues. V shed 4 bases and J shed 11 bases, with 16 bases lying between them. DNA of the CDR3: TGTGCCAGCAGCTCCAGAGGCGCCCAGCAGCAGTATTTT. Amino acids: CASSSRGAQQQYF.

As regards this clone: Germline is not matched at one junction end, which may reflect a read error. Distinct nucleotide sequences in the sample also encode this CDR3. The chain employs TRBV10-3 and TRBJ1-2; 7 bases agree with TRBD1. The germline CDR1 and CDR2 sequences are ENHRY and SYGVKD. The CDR3 extends over 14 amino acids. Here the CDR3 DNA reads TGTGCCATCAGTGATTCCGGACAGGTCAATGGCTACACCTTT. It specifies CAISDSGQVNGYTF.

The chain couples TRBV11-1 to TRBJ2-7; D is possibly TRBD1 (6 bases). The ends were cut back, 2 bases at V and 7 bases at J, with 9 bases in the middle. The CDR3 extends over 12 amino acids. Per germline, CDR1 SGHAT and CDR2 FQDESV (reference sequence). The CDR3 DNA reads TGTGCCAGCAGCTTACAGGGGTGGGAGCAGTACTTC. It encodes CASSLQGWEQYF.

This rearrangement joins TRBV9 to TRBJ2-6; weak D call: TRBD2 (6 bases). The V end was cut by 0 bases, the J end by 2 bases, with 12 bases between. Germline V gene data show CDR1 as SGDLS and CDR2 as YYNGEE. The CDR3 sequence is 17 residues long. The CDR3 here is CASSVGPRRAGANVLTF. The CDR3 DNA is TGTGCCAGCAGCGTAGGGCCCCGGAGGGCTGGGGCCAACGTCCTGACTTTC. Based on the CDR3 plus reference TRBV9 and TRBJ2-6, the full variable domain is DSGVTQTPKHLITATGQRVTLRCSPRSGDLSVYWYQQSLDQGLQFLIQYYNGEERAKGNILERFSAQQFPDLHSELNLSSLELGDSALYFCASSVGPRRAGANVLTFGAGSRLTVL.

V gene TRBV28 combines with J gene TRBJ2-2; perhaps TRBD1 as D (6 bases). CDR1 MDHEN and CDR2 SYDVKM come from the germline V gene. CDR3 length: 14 residues. V dropped 6 bases and J dropped 9 bases, with 17 bases sitting between them. The CDR3 coding sequence is TGTGCCAGCAGCCAGGACAGCCGATACCGGGAGCTGTTTTTT. Protein product: CASSQDSRYRELFF.

This sequence joins TRBV6-1 and TRBJ2-1; 7 bases fit TRBD1. Germline CDR1 MNHNS, CDR2 SASEGT. V dropped 3 bases and J dropped 4; count of bases not matched to a gene: 6. This CDR3 spans 15 amino acids. The CDR3 is CASSEGTAIYNEQFF. The CDR3 nucleotides are TGTGCCAGCAGTGAGGGGACAGCGATATACAATGAGCAGTTCTTC.

The J gene is TRBJ1-5, the V gene TRBV9; D call uncertain. Germline CDR1 and CDR2: SGDLS and YYNGEE. V was cut by 2 bases and J by 0 bases, with 9 bases left in between. The CDR3 loop spans 15 amino acids. CDR3 protein: CASSVGGFSNQPQHF. The CDR3 bases are TGTGCCAGCAGCGTCGGAGGGTTTAGCAATCAGCCCCAGCATTTT.

J is TRBJ2-7 and V is TRBV7-2; 11 positions agree with TRBD2. J was trimmed by 1 base and V by 3 bases; bases with no gene match: 5. This CDR3 is built from 16 residues. Germline-derived CDR1 and CDR2 are SGHTA and FQGNSA. For the CDR3, the DNA is TGTGCCAGCAGCTTTCGCGGGACTAGCGGATCCTACGAGCAGTACTTC. This gives the protein CASSFRGTSGSYEQYF.